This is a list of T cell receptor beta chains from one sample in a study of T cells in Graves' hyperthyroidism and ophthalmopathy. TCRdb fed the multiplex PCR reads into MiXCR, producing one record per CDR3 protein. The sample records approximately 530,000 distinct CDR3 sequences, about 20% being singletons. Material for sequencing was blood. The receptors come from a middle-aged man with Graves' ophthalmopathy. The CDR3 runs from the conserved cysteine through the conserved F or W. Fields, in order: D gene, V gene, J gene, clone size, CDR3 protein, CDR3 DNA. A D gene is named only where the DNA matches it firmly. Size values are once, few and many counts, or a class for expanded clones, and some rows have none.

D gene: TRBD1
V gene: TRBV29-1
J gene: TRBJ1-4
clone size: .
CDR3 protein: CSVGRIGQDVDEKLFF
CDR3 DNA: TGCAGCGTTGGGAGAATCGGACAGGACGTGGATGAAAAACTGTTTTTT

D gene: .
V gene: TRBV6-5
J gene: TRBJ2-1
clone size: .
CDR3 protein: CASSWRGREYNEQFF
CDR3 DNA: TGTGCCAGCAGTTGGAGGGGGCGAGAATACAATGAGCAGTTCTTC

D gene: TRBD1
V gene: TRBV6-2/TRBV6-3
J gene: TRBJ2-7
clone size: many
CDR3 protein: CASSPGQGIGSYEQYF
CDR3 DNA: TGTGCCAGCAGTCCGGGACAGGGGATTGGGTCCTACGAGCAGTACTTC

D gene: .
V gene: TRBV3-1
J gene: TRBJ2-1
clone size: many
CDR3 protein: CASSQDPARKDEQFF
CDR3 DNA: TGTGCCAGCAGCCAAGATCCAGCGCGGAAGGATGAGCAGTTCTTC

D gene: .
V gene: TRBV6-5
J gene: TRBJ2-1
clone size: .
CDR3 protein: CASSYVRAHNEQFF
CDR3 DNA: TGTGCCAGCAGTTACGTTCGAGCCCACAATGAGCAGTTCTTC

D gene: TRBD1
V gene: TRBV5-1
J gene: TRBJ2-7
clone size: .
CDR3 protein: CAGRLGQGIIYEQYF
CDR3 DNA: TGCGCCGGCAGGTTAGGACAGGGAATCATCTACGAGCAGTACTTC

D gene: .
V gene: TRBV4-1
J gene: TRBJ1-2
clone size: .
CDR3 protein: CASSQGFQSISNYGYTF
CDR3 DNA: TGCGCCAGCAGCCAAGGATTCCAGAGCATATCTAACTATGGCTACACCTTC

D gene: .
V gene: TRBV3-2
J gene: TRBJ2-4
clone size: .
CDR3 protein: CASSRWDRTGNLQYF
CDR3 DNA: TGTGCCAGCAGCCGCTGGGACAGAACGGGGAACCTTCAGTACTTC

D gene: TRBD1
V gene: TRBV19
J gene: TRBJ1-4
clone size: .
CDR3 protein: CASSHRGPRGPFLSNEKLFF
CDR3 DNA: TGTGCCAGTAGTCATAGGGGCCCCAGGGGGCCGTTTTTGTCTAATGAAAAACTGTTTTTT

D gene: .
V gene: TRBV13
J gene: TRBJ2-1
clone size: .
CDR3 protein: CASSLTGRNRNEQFF
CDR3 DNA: TGTGCCAGCAGCTTAACTGGGCGGAACCGTAATGAGCAGTTCTTC

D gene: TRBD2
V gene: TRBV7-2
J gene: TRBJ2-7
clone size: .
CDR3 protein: CASSLQPAGDSSYEQYF
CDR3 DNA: TGTGCCAGCAGCTTACAGCCAGCGGGAGACTCCAGCTACGAGCAGTACTTC

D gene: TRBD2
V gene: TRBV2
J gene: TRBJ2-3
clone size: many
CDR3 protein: CASKASGSSTDTQYF
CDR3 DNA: TGTGCCAGCAAGGCTAGCGGGAGTAGTACAGATACGCAGTATTTT

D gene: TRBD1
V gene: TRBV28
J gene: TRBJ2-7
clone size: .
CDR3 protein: CASSLSGQPYEQYF
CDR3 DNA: TGTGCCAGCAGTTTATCGGGACAGCCCTACGAGCAGTACTTC

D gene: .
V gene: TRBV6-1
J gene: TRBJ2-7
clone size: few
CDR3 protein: CASRLGSSYEQYF
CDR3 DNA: TGTGCCAGCAGATTGGGCAGCTCCTACGAGCAGTACTTC

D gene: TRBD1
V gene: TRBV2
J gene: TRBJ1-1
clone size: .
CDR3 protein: CASSMPGQGVPAFF
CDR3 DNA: TGTGCCAGCAGCATGCCGGGACAGGGGGTACCGGCTTTCTTT

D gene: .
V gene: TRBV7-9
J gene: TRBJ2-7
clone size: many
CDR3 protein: CASSLAGDDYEQYF
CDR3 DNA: TGTGCCAGCAGCTTAGCAGGGGACGACTACGAGCAGTACTTC

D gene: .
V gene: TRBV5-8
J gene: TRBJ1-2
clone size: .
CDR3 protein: CASSLDSPYGYTF
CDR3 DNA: TGTGCCAGCAGCTTGGACAGTCCCTATGGCTACACCTTC

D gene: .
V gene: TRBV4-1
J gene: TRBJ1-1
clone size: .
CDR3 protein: CASSQVGGRLPDTEASF
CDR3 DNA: TGCGCCAGCAGCCAAGTTGGTGGACGGCTCCCGGACACTGAAGCTTCCTTT

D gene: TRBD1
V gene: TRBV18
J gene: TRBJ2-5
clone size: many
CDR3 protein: CASSPGTVQETQYF
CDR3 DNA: TGTGCCAGCTCACCCGGGACAGTACAAGAGACCCAGTACTTC

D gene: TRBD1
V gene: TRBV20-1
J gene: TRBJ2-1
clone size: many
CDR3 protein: CSAYRGQGYNEQFF
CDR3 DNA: TGCAGTGCTTACCGGGGACAGGGCTATAATGAGCAGTTCTTC

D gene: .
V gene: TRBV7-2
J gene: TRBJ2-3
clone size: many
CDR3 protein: CASSLAGFYTDTQYF
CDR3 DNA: TGTGCCAGCAGCTTAGCGGGATTCTACACAGATACGCAGTATTTT

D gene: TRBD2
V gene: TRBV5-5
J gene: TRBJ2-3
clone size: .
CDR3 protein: CASSAVGGKGTDTQYF
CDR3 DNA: TGTGCCAGCAGCGCGGTGGGGGGGAAAGGCACAGATACGCAGTATTTT

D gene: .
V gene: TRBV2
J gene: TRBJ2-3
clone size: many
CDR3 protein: CASKGGGTDTQYF
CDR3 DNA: TGTGCCTCCAAGGGCGGGGGCACAGATACGCAGTATTTT

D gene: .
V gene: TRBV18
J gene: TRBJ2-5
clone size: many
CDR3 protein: CASSPPSQQETQYF
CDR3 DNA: TGTGCCAGCTCACCACCTTCTCAACAAGAGACCCAGTACTTC

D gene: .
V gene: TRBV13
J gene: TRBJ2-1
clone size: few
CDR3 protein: CASSSRTVNAQFF
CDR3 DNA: TGTGCCAGCAGCTCCAGGACGGTCAATGCGCAGTTCTTC

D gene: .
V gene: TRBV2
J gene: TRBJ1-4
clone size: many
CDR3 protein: CASSPQGGKLFF
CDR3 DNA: TGTGCCAGCAGCCCCCAGGGAGGGAAACTGTTTTTT

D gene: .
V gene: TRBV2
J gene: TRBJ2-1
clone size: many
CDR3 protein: CASSKERYNEQFF
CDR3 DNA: TGTGCCAGCAGCAAGGAGCGTTACAATGAGCAGTTCTTC

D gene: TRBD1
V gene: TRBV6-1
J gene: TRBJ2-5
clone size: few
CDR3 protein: CASSNGQGAKETQYF
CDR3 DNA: TGTGCCAGCAGCAATGGACAGGGGGCGAAAGAGACCCAGTACTTC

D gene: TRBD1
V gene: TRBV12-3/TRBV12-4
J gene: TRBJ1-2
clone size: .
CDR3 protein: CASRDRAWGGYTF
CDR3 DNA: TGTGCCAGCAGGGACAGGGCTTGGGGGGGCTACACCTTC

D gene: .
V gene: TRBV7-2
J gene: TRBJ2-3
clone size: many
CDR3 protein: CASSFDRSTDTQYF
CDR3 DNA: TGTGCCAGCAGCTTCGACAGAAGCACAGATACGCAGTATTTT

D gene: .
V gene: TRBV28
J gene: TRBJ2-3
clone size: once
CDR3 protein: CASSFEPYTDTQYF
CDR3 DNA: TGTGCCAGCAGTTTTGAACCTTACACAGATACGCAGTATTTT

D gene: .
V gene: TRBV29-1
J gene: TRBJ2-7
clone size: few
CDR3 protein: CSVELAVREQYF
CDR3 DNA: TGCAGCGTTGAATTGGCAGTGCGGGAGCAGTACTTC

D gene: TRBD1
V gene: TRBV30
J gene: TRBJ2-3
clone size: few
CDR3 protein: CAWSRDRGSTDTQYF
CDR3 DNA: TGTGCCTGGAGTCGGGACAGGGGGAGCACAGATACGCAGTATTTT

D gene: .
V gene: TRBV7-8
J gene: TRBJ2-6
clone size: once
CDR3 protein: CASSGHGPGANVLTF
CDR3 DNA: TGTGCCAGCAGCGGACACGGCCCAGGGGCCAACGTCCTGACTTTC

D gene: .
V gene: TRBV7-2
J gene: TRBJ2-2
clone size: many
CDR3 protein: CASSLAVATGELFF
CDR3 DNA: TGTGCCAGCAGCTTAGCGGTGGCGACCGGGGAGCTGTTTTTT